This T cell receptor (beta chain) was sequenced during a study of T-cell reconstitution after alpha-beta-depleted transplantation in children. V lost 1 base and J 0 bases, leaving 10 bases between the germline ends. This CDR3 region has 16 residues. The germline V gene has CDR1 PRHDT and CDR2 FYEKMQ (reference sequence). Unique molecular identifiers were used in preparing the TCRbeta library. TCRdb independently ran MiXCR on the PCR reads; one entry per CDR3 protein. The sample consists of approximately 400,000 distinct CDR3 sequences, around 15% of them appearing once. This TCR was recovered from a boy under two years old who had a stem cell transplant for Wiskott-Aldrich syndrome, so the T cells may come from the graft donor. Sequences were derived from PBMCs, mostly from graft donor cells, sampled 360 days after TCRalphabeta/CD19-depleted stem cell transplant. This chain uses TRBV13 with TRBJ2-1, with D unresolved. CDR3 DNA: TGTGCCAGCAGCTTAGCTCGATATCACTCCTACAATGAGCAGTTCTTC. It encodes CASSLARYHSYNEQFF.